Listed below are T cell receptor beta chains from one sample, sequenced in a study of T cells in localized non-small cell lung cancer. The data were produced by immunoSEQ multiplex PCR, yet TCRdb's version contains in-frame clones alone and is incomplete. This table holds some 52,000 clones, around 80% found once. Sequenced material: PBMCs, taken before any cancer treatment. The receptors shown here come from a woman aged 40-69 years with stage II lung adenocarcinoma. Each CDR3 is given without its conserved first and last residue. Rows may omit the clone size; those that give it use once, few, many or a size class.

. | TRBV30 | AWSVLVSGYAYT
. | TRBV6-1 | ASSEGGGNQPQH
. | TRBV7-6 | ASSLVSGAKETQY
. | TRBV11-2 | ASSLRRDGYT
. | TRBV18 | ASSARQGAAGELF
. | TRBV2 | ASSGGSNQETQY
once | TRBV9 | ASSVELAGAYNEQF
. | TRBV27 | ASSSTGEKLF
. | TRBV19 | ASSMGGEVETQY
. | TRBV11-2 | ASSLASTRRQETQY
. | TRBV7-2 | ASSLVGYTEAF
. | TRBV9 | ASSVGGDSEAF
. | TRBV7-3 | ASSSTGDEQF
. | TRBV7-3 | ASSLNPAGYNEQF
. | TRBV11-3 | ASSLRAENTEAF
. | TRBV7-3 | ASSLEWGGNSPLH